This TCR beta chain derives from a study of T cells in Graves' hyperthyroidism and ophthalmopathy (dated by TCRdb to about 2019). As for the study more broadly: Peripheral blood samples were taken at initial diagnosis, before any treatment was given. To identify distinguishing TCR V-J signatures, a discovery cohort of some 100 patients was used, comprising 43 with Graves' ophthalmopathy and around 57 with stable Graves' hyperthyroidism. Whether ophthalmopathy could be predicted prospectively was tested in an independent validation cohort made up of approximately 19 hyperthyroidism patients plus 17 patients who later progressed to ophthalmopathy. For training and testing, the 100 or so patients in the discovery cohort were randomly divided in a 7:3 ratio. In several Graves' hyperthyroidism patients, the study also compared T-cell repertoires from thyroid tissue with T-cell repertoires from blood. After sampling, hyperthyroidism patients received methimazole starting at 30 mg daily, and ophthalmopathy patients received high-dose intravenous methylprednisolone. The paper reports TCR Vbeta CDR3 sequencing of 140 or so peripheral blood samples: some 41 ophthalmopathy, about 75 hyperthyroidism and around 17 progressor patients.

Stable Graves' hyperthyroidism was defined as no progression to ophthalmopathy during 18 months of follow-up. The hyperthyroidism patients were between 18 and 65 years old and newly diagnosed, with a disease duration of less than 2 months. Exclusion was applied to patients with uncontrolled infections, other autoimmune diseases, pregnancy or lactation. Diagnoses were established on the basis of clinical symptoms, serum thyroxine and TRAb, thyroid ultrasound, and orbital computed tomography. Ficoll-Paque density gradient centrifugation was used to isolate PBMCs from 9.5 to 10 ml of fresh peripheral blood. Total RNA was extracted using Trizol reagent, and RNA quality was assessed on an Agilent 2100 Bioanalyzer. Germline trimming amounts to 5 bases on V and 4 bases on J, with 8 as the count of junction bases outside the gene matches. From the cysteine through the phenylalanine, the CDR3 covers 14 amino acids. Of all the DNA, just the CDR3 is kept, 42 bases in frame from base 1. According to the germline V gene (reference sequence), CDR1 reads DFQATT and CDR2 reads SNEGSKA.

Overall study outcomes, separate from this receptor: Most expanded thyroid clonotypes (frequency above 0.001) were also detected in blood, a finding suggesting that blood repertoires may reflect thyroid immune responses. A model built on a 13 V-J signature distinguished ophthalmopathy from stable hyperthyroidism, reaching about 88% sensitivity and 81.08% specificity in cross-validation and 80%/75% in testing. In validation, the model predicted progression to ophthalmopathy with approximately 70% sensitivity and less than 75% specificity, a median of about six months before onset. No statistical method was used to fix the sample size in advance, and group allocation was not hidden from the investigators.

Amplification of TCR beta CDR3 regions was carried out from RNA transcripts. The first round of RT-PCR for the TCR CDR3 was performed with the HTBI primer set and the Qiagen OneStep RT-PCR kit. The libraries were constructed in a second round of multiplex PCR and then size-selected and purified. Libraries were sequenced paired-end with 100 bp reads on an Illumina HiSeq2000. The paper's data handling went like this. SOAPnuke was used to process the raw data, throwing out any read that contained adapters or uncalled bases, had a mean Phred below 15, or lacked an exact constant-primer or identifier match. High-quality paired reads were merged with COPE v1.2.5, and unique nucleotide sequences were defined as clonotypes. MiTCR v1.1 was used to align clonotypes to the IMGT TRBV, TRBD and TRBJ reference segments. Only V-J combinations with frequency above 0.0001, covering 99% to 99.2% of repertoires, were analysed. A TCS score was defined as the ratio between F50 (clonal expansion) and ExV (chaos), using BLOSUM62-based TCRdist between CDR3 peptides within each V-J. Welch's t-statistics and random forest reduced 500 to 550 V-J features to 13, which were used in a naive Bayes classifier (R e1071). Using fastp at Q25 and MiXCR, TCRdb reprocessed the public reads and kept productive beta chains. Each entry is one CDR3 protein sequence, shown with its most common DNA and genes. These V and J calls derive from TCRdb rather than the authors' analysis. The sample table records about 560,000 distinct CDR3 sequences; approximately 15% of these occur just once. About 17% of the sample belongs to the ten largest clones.

This clonotype was counted many times. This receptor's antigen is unknown. No base quality information exists; no much larger clone differs at one position. Material for sequencing was blood. The TCR sequence derives from a woman under 30 with Graves' hyperthyroidism. This chain is built from TRBV20-1 and TRBJ2-1, and 7 junction bases match TRBD2. The sequenced DNA is TGCAGTGCTCAGCAACTAGCGAGGTACAATGAGCAGTTCTTC. The encoded protein is CSAQQLARYNEQFF.